A single sample gave rise to the 32 T cell receptor beta chains below, sequenced in a study of T cell repertoires in cytomegalovirus infection. TCRdb passed the reads through MiXCR, listing each CDR3 protein once. The sample holds around 100,000 distinct CDR3 sequences, 20% to 30% seen once. Specimen: CD8+ T cells from PBMCs. The receptors were sampled from a human donor in good health (CMV status not recorded). Some clones in this sample may be carry-over from other donors' samples.

This clonotype was counted once. The rearrangement joins TRBV20-1 to TRBJ2-6, with 8 bases aligning to TRBD1. CDR1 and CDR2 (germline): DFQATT, SNEGSKA (reference sequence). V was pared by 6 bases and J by 2 bases, with 0 bases of the junction left unmatched. The CDR3 extends over 13 amino acids. CDR3 DNA: TGCAGTGCACAGGGGGCTGGGGCCAACGTCCTGACTTTC. Translated, it gives CSAQGAGANVLTF.

This clonotype was picked up a small number of times. This sequence joins TRBV11-2 and TRBJ2-3; tentative D call: TRBD2 (5 bases). V was pared by 3 bases and J by 2 bases, with 15 bases between. The CDR3 is 16 amino acids. Per the germline V gene, CDR1 is SGHAT and CDR2 is FQNNGV. This CDR3 reads CASSFYPRRATDTQYF. As DNA, the CDR3 is TGTGCCAGCAGCTTTTATCCGCGGCGGGCCACAGATACGCAGTATTTT.

This clonotype was counted between two and nine times. J is TRBJ2-7 and V is TRBV6-2 or TRBV6-3; no clear D. The CDR3 is made up of 13 amino acids. The V and J ends lost 0 bases and 5 bases respectively, with 8 bases between them. CDR1 is MNHEY, CDR2 SVGEGT, per germline. CDR3 amino acids: CASSYSALDEQYF. CDR3 nucleotide sequence: TGTGCCAGCAGTTACTCGGCCCTAGACGAGCAGTACTTC.

The CDR3 bases are TGTGCCAGTAGTATAGGTCTACAGGGGCCGAGCAATCAGCCCCAGCATTTT. Its translation is CASSIGLQGPSNQPQHF. The rearrangement uses TRBV19 and TRBJ1-5; 7 bases line up with TRBD1. The germline V gene has CDR1 LNHDA and CDR2 SQIVND (reference sequence). V lost 1 base and J lost 1; bases outside the gene matches: 7. This CDR3 comprises 17 residues. Looking up the rest from reference TRBV19 and TRBJ1-5 gives the full variable domain: DGGITQSPKYLFRKEGQNVTLSCEQNLNHDAMYWYRQDPGQGLRLIYYSQIVNDFQKGDIAEGYSVSREKKESFPLTVTSAQKNPTAFYLCASSIGLQGPSNQPQHFGDGTRLSIL.

This chain connects TRBV14 to TRBJ2-5; 7 nucleotides line up with TRBD2. The CDR3 has 17 residues. Germline V gene data show CDR1 as SGHDN and CDR2 as FVKESK. V was pared by 3 bases and J by 5 bases, with 15 bases of the junction left unmatched. The CDR3 region is CASSHGFLGRERETQYF. Here the CDR3 DNA reads TGTGCCAGCAGCCACGGCTTCCTGGGGCGGGAGCGGGAGACCCAGTACTTC.

V usage is TRBV28 and J usage is TRBJ2-3; 11 bases are shared with TRBD2. The junction had 9 bases not matched to a gene; V was cut back by 2 bases and J by 8 bases. This CDR3 comprises 16 residues. Germline V gives CDR1 MDHEN, CDR2 SYDVKM. CDR3 sequence: CASSLIPTSGGGTQYF. CDR3 in DNA: TGTGCCAGCAGTTTAATCCCCACTAGCGGGGGTGGTACGCAGTATTTT.

This chain uses TRBV5-4 with TRBJ2-1; D remains unclear. Trimming pared 1 base from V and 7 bases from J, leaving 15 bases between. The germline CDR1 and CDR2 sequences are SGHNT and YYREEE (reference sequence). The CDR3 contains 15 residues. CDR3 nucleotide sequence: TGTGCCAGCAGCTTGAGGGTAGCCCTGGGGAATGAGCAGTTCTTC. It translates to CASSLRVALGNEQFF. The full variable domain, with the rest looked up from reference TRBV5-4 and TRBJ2-1, is ETGVTQSPTHLIKTRGQQVTLRCSSQSGHNTVSWYQQALGQGPQFIFQYYREEENGRGNFPPRFSGLQFPNYSSELNVNALELDDSALYLCASSLRVALGNEQFFGPGTRLTVL.

This clonotype was seen ten or more times. V usage is TRBV12-3 or TRBV12-4 and J usage is TRBJ2-7; no firm D call. The CDR3 extends over 14 amino acids. The V end was cut by 4 bases, the J end by 0 bases, with 10 bases between. In DNA, the CDR3 is TGTGCCAGCAGTTCGGGCGGACGCTCCTACGAGCAGTACTTC. This encodes CASSSGGRSYEQYF.

The V gene is TRBV4-1, the J gene TRBJ2-3, with TRBD1 identical over 8 bases. Germline values: CDR1 MGHRA, CDR2 YSYEKL. The CDR3 sequence is 16 residues long. V trimming: 1 base; J trimming: 4 bases; junction bases outside the gene matches: 7. The CDR3 loop is CASSQAGQGISDTQYF. The DNA of the CDR3 is TGCGCCAGCAGCCAAGCCGGACAGGGAATTTCAGATACGCAGTATTTT.

CDR3 nucleotide sequence: TGTGCCAGCACTTCGACGGGGATTGGGGGCTACGAGCAGTACTTC. Translating it yields CASTSTGIGGYEQYF. The genes are TRBV7-9 and TRBJ2-7; D tentatively fits TRBD1 or TRBD2 (5 bases each). This CDR3 region has 15 residues. The V end was cut by 7 bases, the J end by 3 bases, with 19 bases between. Germline V CDR1 and CDR2: SEHNR, FQNEAQ (reference sequence).

The chain combines TRBV11-3 with TRBJ1-1, with 7 bases identical to TRBD1. The germline CDR1 and CDR2 sequences are SGHNT and YENEEA. The V and J ends lost 5 bases and 2 bases, in that order; junction bases with no gene match: 11. The CDR3 runs 16 residues. The CDR3 is CASSRGTAQGNTEAFF. The CDR3 nucleotides read TGTGCCAGCAGCCGAGGGACAGCCCAGGGAAACACTGAAGCTTTCTTT.

In its sample, this clonotype was seen a few times. J is TRBJ2-3 and V is TRBV11-1; 7 bases fit TRBD2. The CDR3 contains 17 residues. The trim removed 4 bases at V and 8 bases at J, leaving 18 bases unmatched. Germline V CDR1 and CDR2: SGHAT, FQDESV (reference sequence). CDR3 sequence (DNA): TGTGCCAGCAGCTCCCGACGGACTAGAAGGGATGAGTTTACGCAGTATTTT. It encodes CASSSRRTRRDEFTQYF.

The chain uses TRBV12-3 or TRBV12-4 and TRBJ1-1; D gene unclear. This CDR3 is 13 amino acids long. The V end lost 0 bases, the J end lost 4 bases, and 6 bases lay between the germline ends. CDR3 nucleotides: TGTGCCAGCAGTTTAGCTCCCGGCACTGAAGCTTTCTTT. This gives the protein CASSLAPGTEAFF.

This chain connects TRBV7-9 to TRBJ1-1; the D is unclear. The V gene's germline CDR1 is SEHNR and CDR2 FQNEAQ (reference sequence). Trimming took 7 bases from V and 8 from J, leaving 11 bases between them. The CDR3 sequence is 11 residues long. The CDR3 protein is CASTPTNEAFF. The CDR3 DNA reads as TGTGCCAGCACCCCGACAAACGAAGCTTTCTTT. The full variable domain, with the rest looked up from reference TRBV7-9 and TRBJ1-1, is DTGVSQNPRHKITKRGQNVTFRCDPISEHNRLYWYRQTLGQGPEFLTYFQNEAQLEKSRLLSDRFSAERPKGSFSTLEIQRTEQGDSAMYLCASTPTNEAFFGQGTRLTVV.

V is TRBV10-3 and J is TRBJ2-1; no firm D call. Germline assignment: CDR1 ENHRY and CDR2 SYGVKD. V was pared by 3 bases and J by 5 bases, with 5 bases between. The CDR3 runs 12 residues. As DNA, the CDR3 is TGTGCCATCAGTGACAGAGACAATGAGCAGTTCTTC. It codes for CAISDRDNEQFF.

This clonotype appeared a few times. The chain links TRBV12-3 or TRBV12-4 to TRBJ2-1, with D perhaps TRBD2 (6 bases). This CDR3 spans 13 amino acids. Between the trimmed V and J ends, which lost 6 bases and 3 bases, there was a span of 9 bases. The CDR3 is CASRGLYYNEQFF. DNA of the CDR3: TGTGCCAGCAGGGGACTTTACTACAATGAGCAGTTCTTC.

The rearrangement links TRBV7-9 to TRBJ1-1; 7 positions agree with TRBD1. Germline CDR1 SEHNR, CDR2 FQNEAQ (reference sequence). There are 16 residues in the CDR3. With 0 bases clipped from V and 3 bases from J, the junction kept 7 bases outside the gene matches. CDR3 nucleotides: TGTGCCAGCAGCTTAGCTATGACAGGGCCGGACACTGAAGCTTTCTTT. Encoded protein: CASSLAMTGPDTEAFF.

This chain links TRBV5-6 with TRBJ1-1; D ambiguous. The CDR3 runs to 15 residues. Between the trimmed V and J ends, which lost 5 bases and 0 bases, there was a span of 14 bases. The V gene's germline CDR1 is SGHDT and CDR2 YYEEEE. The CDR3 sequence: CASRPTGGMNTEAFF. The CDR3 bases are TGTGCCAGCAGACCCACCGGCGGCATGAACACTGAAGCTTTCTTT.

The gene calls are TRBV19 and TRBJ2-5; TRBD2 aligns across 7 bases. This CDR3 region has 15 residues. The junction had 10 bases not matched to a gene; V was cut back by 5 bases and J by 4 bases. Germline V gene sequence: CDR1 LNHDA, CDR2 SQIVND (reference sequence). CDR3 loop: CASSPRTSSGETQYF. The CDR3 DNA sequence: TGTGCCAGTAGTCCCCGGACTAGTTCAGGAGAGACCCAGTACTTC.

The chain uses TRBV10-3 and TRBJ2-1, with D perhaps matching TRBD1 or TRBD2 (6 bases each). CDR1 and CDR2 (germline): ENHRY, SYGVKD. The ends were cut back, 3 bases at V and 5 bases at J, with 11 bases in the middle. The CDR3 has 14 residues. The CDR3 reads CAISEGGPNNEQFF. CDR3 nucleotides: TGTGCCATCAGTGAAGGGGGGCCAAACAATGAGCAGTTCTTC.

This clonotype was seen a handful of times. The chain links TRBV28 to TRBJ2-7; TRBD2 matches 11 bases. CDR3 length equals 13 residues. CDR1 and CDR2 from the germline V gene are MDHEN and SYDVKM. The junction had 2 bases not matched to a gene; V was cut back by 8 bases and J by 2 bases. Here the CDR3 reads CASGLAGPYEQYF. CDR3 in DNA: TGTGCCAGCGGACTAGCGGGCCCCTACGAGCAGTACTTC.

Regarding this clonotype: A much larger clonotype is one base distant, so this may be a read error. CDR3: CASSFHEQFF. The CDR3 bases are TGTGCCAGCAGCTTCCATGAGCAGTTCTTC. The V gene is TRBV7-9, the J gene TRBJ2-1, with no clear D. The length of the CDR3 is 10 residues. V was clipped by 3 bases and J by 8 bases, with 2 bases between them. Germline V lookup: CDR1 SEHNR, CDR2 FQNEAQ (reference sequence). The variable domain in full, with the rest retrieved from reference TRBV7-9 and TRBJ2-1, is DTGVSQNPRHKITKRGQNVTFRCDPISEHNRLYWYRQTLGQGPEFLTYFQNEAQLEKSRLLSDRFSAERPKGSFSTLEIQRTEQGDSAMYLCASSFHEQFFGPGTRLTVL.

This clonotype occurred many times. V and J are TRBV11-1 and TRBJ2-7; 7 bases are shared with TRBD1. The ends lost 5 bases at V and 2 bases at J; junction bases unmatched: 12. This CDR3 spans 16 amino acids. From germline, CDR1 is SGHAT and CDR2 FQDESV (reference sequence). The CDR3 bases are TGTGCCAGCAGCCATCGGGGATTGGGACAGCCCTACGAGCAGTACTTC. It yields the protein CASSHRGLGQPYEQYF.

At least ten counts were recorded for this clonotype. The chain employs TRBV11-2 and TRBJ2-7; 7 bases agree with TRBD2. The junction had 8 bases not matched to a gene; V was cut back by 2 bases and J by 7 bases. Germline-derived CDR1 and CDR2 are SGHAT and FQNNGV. CDR3 length: 14 amino acids. The CDR3 DNA sequence: TGTGCCAGCAGCTTAAGCGGGATTACATTGGAGCAGTACTTC. Its translation is CASSLSGITLEQYF.

The chain joins TRBV14 to TRBJ2-7; D may correspond to TRBD1 or TRBD2 (5 bases each). CDR3 size: 13 residues. Between the trimmed V and J ends, which lost 0 bases and 2 bases, there was a span of 5 bases. The germline CDR1 and CDR2 sequences are SGHDN and FVKESK. The CDR3 here is CASSQEGAYEQYF. Written as DNA, the CDR3 is TGTGCCAGCAGCCAAGAGGGGGCCTACGAGCAGTACTTC.

CDR3 sequence reads: CASTLYTGGPNEQFF. For the CDR3, the DNA is TGTGCCAGCACCCTCTATACGGGCGGCCCCAATGAGCAGTTCTTC. The V gene is TRBV11-2, the J gene TRBJ2-1; D is ambiguous. With 7 bases removed from V and 6 bases from J, the gap between germline ends came to 19 bases. The CDR3 totals 15 residues. Germline values: CDR1 SGHAT, CDR2 FQNNGV.

This chain connects TRBV29-1 to TRBJ1-1; D remains unclear. The germline V gene has CDR1 SQVTM and CDR2 ANQGSEA. Trimming took off 7 bases at V and 3 bases at J, with 12 bases between the two ends. This CDR3 is built from 12 residues. Here the CDR3 reads CSALGPDTEAFF. The CDR3 bases are TGCAGCGCCCTCGGGCCAGACACTGAAGCTTTCTTT.

Many counts were recorded for this clonotype. The V call is TRBV10-3, the J call TRBJ2-7; D not resolved. Deletions cut 0 bases from V and 9 bases from J, with 15 bases between. The CDR3 runs to 14 residues. Germline V lookup: CDR1 ENHRY, CDR2 SYGVKD. CDR3 DNA: TGTGCCATCAGTGAGTCGTCCCCCGGAAGTGGGCAGTACTTC. Translating it yields CAISESSPGSGQYF.

The chain employs TRBV27 and TRBJ1-2; unclear D gene. V shed 2 bases and J shed 1 base, with 17 bases lying between them. From germline, CDR1 is MNHEY and CDR2 SMNVEV (reference sequence). The CDR3 extends over 17 amino acids. The CDR3 protein is CASSLGRRAEGNYGYTF. DNA for the CDR3: TGTGCCAGCAGTTTAGGCCGGAGGGCGGAGGGTAACTATGGCTACACCTTC.

The rearrangement links TRBV7-3 to TRBJ1-2, with D possibly matching TRBD1 (5 bases). V was trimmed by 5 bases and J by 0 bases, leaving 16 bases between them. The CDR3 contains 16 residues. Germline V gene sequence: CDR1 SGHTA, CDR2 FQGTGA. The CDR3 region has the DNA TGTGCCAGCAGCCCCAACCCCGGACACACTAACTATGGCTACACCTTC. Its protein is CASSPNPGHTNYGYTF.

This clonotype was observed a handful of times. The rearrangement joins TRBV7-2 to TRBJ1-5; TRBD1 matches 12 bases. The CDR3 is 15 amino acids. Germline assignment: CDR1 SGHTA and CDR2 FQGNSA. V trimming: 5 bases; J trimming: 6 bases; junction bases outside the gene matches: 5. CDR3 nucleotides: TGTGCCAGCAGCCTGGGACAGGGGGCAGTTCAGCCCCAGCATTTT. Translation gives CASSLGQGAVQPQHF.

The table lists this clonotype with a few counts. The chain combines TRBV28 with TRBJ2-1; 8 bases are shared with TRBD1. Germline loops: CDR1 MDHEN, CDR2 SYDVKM. Unmatched junction bases numbered 10, after V lost 6 bases and J lost 6 bases. The CDR3 has 15 residues. For the CDR3, the DNA is TGTGCCAGCAGACTGACAGGGGCGATTGGCAATGAGCAGTTCTTC. Encoded protein: CASRLTGAIGNEQFF. Filled out from reference TRBV28 and TRBJ2-1, the complete variable domain reads DVKVTQSSRYLVKRTGEKVFLECVQDMDHENMFWYRQDPGLGLRLIYFSYDVKMKEKGDIPEGYSVSREKKERFSLILESASTNQTSMYLCASRLTGAIGNEQFFGPGTRLTVL.